The rows below give T cell receptor beta chains drawn from one sample of a study of cytomegalovirus exposure and HLA in healthy donors. Sequencing was performed with immunoSEQ multiplex PCR; in TCRdb, only in-frame clones are kept and a portion is missing. Among 150,000 to 200,000 clones listed, about 76% were seen once. Specimen: PBMCs. Source of these receptors: a woman aged 50 to 60 in good health and CMV-seronegative. Each CDR3 is given with its conserved first and last residue. D genes are given only for firm matches. Clone size, where shown, is once, few, many, or a class for clones that have expanded.

j_call d_call v_call clone_size cdr3_aa cdr3_nt
TRBJ2-2 TRBD2 TRBV10-3 . CAISETSGRGAGELFF TGTGCCATCAGTGAAACTAGCGGGAGGGGAGCCGGGGAGCTGTTTTTT
TRBJ2-7 TRBD2 TRBV7-9 few CSSSLGSGSKAYEQYF TGTTCCAGCAGCTTGGGTAGCGGGAGTAAGGCCTACGAGCAGTACTTC
TRBJ2-5 . TRBV19 . CASSGDQETQYF TGTGCCAGTAGCGGGGACCAAGAGACCCAGTACTTC
TRBJ1-1 . TRBV7-9 . CASSLAASFPGGTEAFF TGTGCCAGCAGCTTAGCGGCTAGCTTCCCGGGGGGCACTGAAGCTTTCTTT
TRBJ2-1 TRBD2 TRBV5-1 once CASSLGGLAGGPVGHEQFF TGCGCCAGCAGCTTGGGGGGCCTAGCGGGGGGCCCAGTGGGGCATGAGCAGTTCTTC
TRBJ2-1 . TRBV19 . CASSTQGATYNEQFF TGTGCCAGTAGTACCCAAGGAGCCACCTACAATGAGCAGTTCTTC
TRBJ1-2 . TRBV5-6 . CASSLGVNYGYTF TGTGCCAGCAGCTTGGGAGTAAACTATGGCTACACCTTC
TRBJ2-5 . TRBV5-1 . CASSPNFHGVRETQYF TGCGCCAGCAGCCCAAACTTCCACGGGGTTCGGGAGACCCAGTACTTC
TRBJ1-5 . TRBV5-1 . CASSSFKGGTNGQPQHF TGCGCCAGCAGCTCTTTCAAGGGGGGGACTAATGGACAGCCCCAGCATTTT
TRBJ1-5 . TRBV7-2 . CASSPQSRGVQPQHF TGTGCCAGCAGCCCCCAAAGCAGGGGAGTTCAGCCCCAGCATTTT
TRBJ1-6 . TRBV9 . CASSVKRFGPLHF TGTGCCAGCAGCGTAAAGAGGTTCGGGCCCCTCCACTTT
TRBJ2-2 TRBD2 TRBV4-1 . CASSSSGSGELFF TGCGCCAGCAGTTCTAGCGGGAGTGGGGAGCTGTTTTTT
TRBJ1-4 . TRBV10-3 few CAISESDSEGEKLFF TGTGCCATCAGTGAGTCTGACTCGGAGGGGGAAAAACTGTTTTTT
TRBJ2-3 TRBD2 TRBV7-9 . CASSHTSLAGGPGDTQYF TGTGCCAGCAGCCACACCTCCCTAGCGGGAGGGCCAGGAGATACGCAGTATTTT
TRBJ2-3 TRBD2 TRBV9 few CASSATPGGWGADTQYF TGTGCCAGCAGCGCAACGCCGGGGGGGTGGGGAGCCGATACGCAGTATTTT
TRBJ1-2 . TRBV7-9 . CASSPKTGGYTF TGTGCCAGCAGCCCCAAAACAGGCGGCTACACCTTC
TRBJ2-3 . TRBV6-4 . CASSEQRTDTQYF TGTGCCAGCAGTGAGCAGAGGACAGATACGCAGTATTTT
TRBJ1-2 . TRBV6-1 . CASSEAPLRGRGYTF TGTGCCAGCAGTGAAGCACCGCTCAGAGGGCGTGGCTACACCTTC
TRBJ1-4 TRBD1 TRBV4-1 few CASSLDGTGYEKLFF TGCGCCAGCAGCCTAGACGGGACAGGGTATGAAAAACTGTTTTTT
TRBJ2-2 TRBD2 TRBV19 . CASSKGDKTSGGTGELFF TGTGCCAGTAGTAAGGGGGACAAGACTAGCGGGGGCACCGGGGAGCTGTTTTTT
TRBJ2-5 TRBD1 TRBV29-1 . CSVGQGQETQYF TGCAGCGTAGGACAGGGTCAAGAGACCCAGTACTTC
TRBJ1-1 TRBD1 TRBV7-9 many CASSQDDRAAEAFF TGTGCCAGCAGCCAAGACGACAGGGCGGCTGAAGCTTTCTTT
TRBJ1-1 . TRBV4-1 . CASSQETGVMNTEAFF TGCGCCAGCAGCCAAGAAACGGGGGTCATGAACACTGAAGCTTTCTTT
TRBJ2-3 TRBD1 TRBV6-5 . CASSYLGTATDTQYF TGTGCCAGCAGTTACCTCGGGACAGCCACAGATACGCAGTATTTT
TRBJ1-1 . TRBV5-1 . CASQDGNFDGGTEAFF TGCGCCAGCCAAGACGGGAACTTTGACGGAGGGACTGAAGCTTTCTTT
TRBJ2-7 . TRBV18 once CASSPLGAGAEQYF TGTGCCAGCTCTCCTTTGGGGGCTGGAGCCGAGCAGTACTTC
TRBJ1-2 . TRBV6-1 few CASSANRGARVYGYTF TGTGCCAGCAGTGCCAACCGGGGGGCGCGGGTCTATGGCTACACCTTC
TRBJ1-1 . TRBV5-4 . CASTTGTMMNTEAFF TGTGCCAGCACTACGGGGACAATGATGAACACTGAAGCTTTCTTT
TRBJ1-1 . TRBV11-2 . CASSRDFMNTEAFF TGTGCCAGCAGCCGGGATTTCATGAACACTGAAGCTTTCTTT
TRBJ2-1 TRBD2 TRBV7-2 . CASSFIGGSPSYNEQFF TGTGCCAGCAGCTTTATAGGCGGGAGCCCTTCCTACAATGAGCAGTTCTTC
TRBJ2-7 TRBD2 TRBV2 few CASSRGVSYEQYF TGTGCCAGCTCACGGGGGGTGTCCTACGAGCAGTACTTC
TRBJ2-6 . TRBV28 . CASSLKLGGGSGANVLTF TGTGCCAGCAGTTTAAAGTTAGGCGGAGGCTCTGGGGCCAACGTCCTGACTTTC
TRBJ2-2 . TRBV6-5 . CASSGASVGTGELFF TGTGCCAGCAGTGGGGCTTCGGTCGGGACCGGGGAGCTGTTTTTT